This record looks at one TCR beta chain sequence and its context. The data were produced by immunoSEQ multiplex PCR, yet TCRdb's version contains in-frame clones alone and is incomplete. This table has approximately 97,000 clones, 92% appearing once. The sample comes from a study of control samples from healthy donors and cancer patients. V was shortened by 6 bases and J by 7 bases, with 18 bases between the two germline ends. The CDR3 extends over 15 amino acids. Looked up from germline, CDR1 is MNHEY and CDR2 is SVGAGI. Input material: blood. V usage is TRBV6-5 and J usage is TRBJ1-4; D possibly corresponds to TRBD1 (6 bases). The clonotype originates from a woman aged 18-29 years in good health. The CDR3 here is CASREGGGKFEKLFF. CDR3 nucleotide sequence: TGTGCCAGCAGGGAGGGGGGAGGCAAGTTTGAAAAACTGTTTTTT.